This T cell receptor (beta chain) was recovered during a study of CD8 T cells in ankylosing spondylitis. Study results and limitations: It appeared that ankylosing spondylitis blood was characterized by a TCR beta motif of several highly homologous variants.

Each TCR beta library was made by quantitative 5'-RACE that incorporated molecular barcodes. From the 5' RACE reads, TCRdb called clonotypes with MiXCR, one entry per CDR3 protein. The sample lists 750,000 to 850,000 distinct CDR3 sequences, about 12% occurring once. CDR1 SNHLY and CDR2 FYNNEI come from the germline V gene. The CDR3 loop spans 11 amino acids. The V and J ends lost 6 bases and 5 bases respectively, with 7 bases between them. Comments on this clonotype: Antigen unknown.

The receptor was isolated from a male donor with ankylosing spondylitis. The sample comprised blood, either unsorted or a sorted T cell fraction (not recorded which). The V gene is TRBV2, the J gene TRBJ1-1; D remains unclear. The CDR3 nucleotides are TGTGCCAGCAGATTGGAGACTGAAGCTTTCTTT. The encoded protein is CASRLETEAFF. Based on the CDR3 plus reference TRBV2 and TRBJ1-1, the full variable domain is EPEVTQTPSHQVTQMGQEVILRCVPISNHLYFYWYRQILGQKVEFLVSFYNNEISEKSEIFDDQFSVERPDGSNFTLKIRSTKLEDSAMYFCASRLETEAFFGQGTRLTVV.